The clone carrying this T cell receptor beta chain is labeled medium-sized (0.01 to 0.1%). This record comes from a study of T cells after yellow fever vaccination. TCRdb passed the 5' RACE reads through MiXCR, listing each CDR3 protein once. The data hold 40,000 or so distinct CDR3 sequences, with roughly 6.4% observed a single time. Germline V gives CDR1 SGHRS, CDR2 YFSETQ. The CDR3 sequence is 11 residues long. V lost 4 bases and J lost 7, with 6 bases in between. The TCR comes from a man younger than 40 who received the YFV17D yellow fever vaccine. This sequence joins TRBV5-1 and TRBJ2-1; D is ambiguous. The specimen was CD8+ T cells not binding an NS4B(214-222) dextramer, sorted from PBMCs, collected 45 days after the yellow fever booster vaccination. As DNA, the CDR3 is TGCGCCAGCAGCGGCGAAAATGAGCAGTTCTTC. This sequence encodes CASSGENEQFF. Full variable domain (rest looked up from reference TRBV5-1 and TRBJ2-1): KAGVTQTPRYLIKTRGQQVTLSCSPISGHRSVSWYQQTPGQGLQFLFEYFSETQRNKGNFPGRFSGRQFSNSRSEMNVSTLELGDSALYLCASSGENEQFFGPGTRLTVL.